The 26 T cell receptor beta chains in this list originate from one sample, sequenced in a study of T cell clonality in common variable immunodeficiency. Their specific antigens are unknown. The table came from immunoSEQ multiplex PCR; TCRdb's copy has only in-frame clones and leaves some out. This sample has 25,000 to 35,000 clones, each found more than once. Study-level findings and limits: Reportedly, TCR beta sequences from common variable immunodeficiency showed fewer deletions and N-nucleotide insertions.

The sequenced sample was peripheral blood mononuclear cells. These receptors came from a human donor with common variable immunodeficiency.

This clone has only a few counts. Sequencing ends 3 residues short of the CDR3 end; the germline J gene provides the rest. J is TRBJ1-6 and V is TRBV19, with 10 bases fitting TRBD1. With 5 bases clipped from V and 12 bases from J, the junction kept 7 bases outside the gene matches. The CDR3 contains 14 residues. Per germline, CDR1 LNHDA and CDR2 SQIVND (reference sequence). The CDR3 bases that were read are TGTGCCAGTAGTGACCCGGGACAGGGGAGACCC. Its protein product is CASSDPGQGRP. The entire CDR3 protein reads CASSDPGQGRPLHF.

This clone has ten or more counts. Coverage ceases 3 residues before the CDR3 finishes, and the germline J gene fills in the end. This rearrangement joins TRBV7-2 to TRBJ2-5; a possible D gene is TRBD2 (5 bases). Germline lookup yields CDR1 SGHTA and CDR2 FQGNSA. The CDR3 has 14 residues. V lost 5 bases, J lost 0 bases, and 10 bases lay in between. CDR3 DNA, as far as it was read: TGTGCCAGCAGCAAGGACTCAAACCAAGAGACC. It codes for CASSKDSNQET. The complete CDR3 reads CASSKDSNQETQYF.

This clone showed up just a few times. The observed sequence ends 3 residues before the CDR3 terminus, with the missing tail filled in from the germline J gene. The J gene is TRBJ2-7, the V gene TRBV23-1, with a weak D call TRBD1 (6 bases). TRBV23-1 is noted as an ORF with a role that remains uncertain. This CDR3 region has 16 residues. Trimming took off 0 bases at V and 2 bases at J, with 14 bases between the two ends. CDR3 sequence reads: CASSQSDRSTTYEQYF. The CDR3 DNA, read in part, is TGCGCCAGCAGTCAATCTGACAGGTCTACAACCTACGAG.

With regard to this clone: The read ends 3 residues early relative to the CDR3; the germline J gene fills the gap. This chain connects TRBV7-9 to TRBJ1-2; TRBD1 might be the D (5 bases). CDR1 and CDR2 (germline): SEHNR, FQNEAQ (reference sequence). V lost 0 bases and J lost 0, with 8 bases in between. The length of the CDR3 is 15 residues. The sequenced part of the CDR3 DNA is TGTGCCAGCAGCTTAGCAACAGGCACTAACTATGGC. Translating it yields CASSLATGTNYG. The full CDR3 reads CASSLATGTNYGYTF.

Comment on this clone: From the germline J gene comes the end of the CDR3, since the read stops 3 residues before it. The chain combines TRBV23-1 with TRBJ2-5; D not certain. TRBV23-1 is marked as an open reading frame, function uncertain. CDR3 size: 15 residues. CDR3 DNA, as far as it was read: TGCGCCAGCACCCCTTTTTGTTGTAAGGGTGGAACC. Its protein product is CASTPFCCKGGT. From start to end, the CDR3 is CASTPFCCKGGTQYF.

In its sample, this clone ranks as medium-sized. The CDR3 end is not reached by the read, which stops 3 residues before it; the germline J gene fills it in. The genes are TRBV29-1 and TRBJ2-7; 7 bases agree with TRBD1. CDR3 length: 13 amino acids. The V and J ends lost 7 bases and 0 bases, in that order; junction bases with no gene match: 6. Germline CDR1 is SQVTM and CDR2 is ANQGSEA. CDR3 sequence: CSALQGNSYEQYF. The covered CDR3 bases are TGCAGCGCACTACAGGGGAACTCCTACGAG.

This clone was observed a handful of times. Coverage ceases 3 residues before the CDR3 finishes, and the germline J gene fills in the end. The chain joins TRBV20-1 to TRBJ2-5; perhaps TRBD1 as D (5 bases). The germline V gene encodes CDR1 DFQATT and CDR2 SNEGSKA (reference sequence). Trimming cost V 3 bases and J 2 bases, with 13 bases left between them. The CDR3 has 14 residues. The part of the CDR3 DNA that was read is TGCAGTGCTAGTGACCCCCAGGGTCAAGAGACC. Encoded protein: CSASDPQGQET. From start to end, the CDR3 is CSASDPQGQETQYF.

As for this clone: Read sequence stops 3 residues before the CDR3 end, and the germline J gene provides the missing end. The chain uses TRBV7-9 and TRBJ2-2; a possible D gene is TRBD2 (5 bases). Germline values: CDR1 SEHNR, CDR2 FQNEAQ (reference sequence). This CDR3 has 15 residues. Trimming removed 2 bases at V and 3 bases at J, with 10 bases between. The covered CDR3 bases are TGTGCCAGCAGCTTACACGGGGTTGACACCGGGGAG. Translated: CASSLHGVDTGE. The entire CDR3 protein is CASSLHGVDTGELFF.

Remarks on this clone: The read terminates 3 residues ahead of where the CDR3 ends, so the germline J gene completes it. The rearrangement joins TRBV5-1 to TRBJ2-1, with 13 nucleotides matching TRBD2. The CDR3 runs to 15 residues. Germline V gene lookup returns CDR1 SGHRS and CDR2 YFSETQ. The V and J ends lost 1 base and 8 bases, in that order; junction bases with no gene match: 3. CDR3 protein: CASSLRLAGGYEQFF. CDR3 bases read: TGCGCCAGCAGCTTGCGACTAGCGGGGGGCTATGAG. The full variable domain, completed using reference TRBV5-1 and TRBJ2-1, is KAGVTQTPRYLIKTRGQQVTLSCSPISGHRSVSWYQQTPGQGLQFLFEYFSETQRNKGNFPGRFSGRQFSNSRSEMNVSTLELGDSALYLCASSLRLAGGYEQFFGPGTRLTVL.

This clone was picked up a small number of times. The CDR3 protein is CASAGQADTDTQYF. The CDR3 bases that were read are TGTGCCAGCGCTGGACAGGCCGACACAGATACG. The chain links TRBV18 to TRBJ2-3; 7 bases are a match to TRBD1. The sequenced fragment ends 3 residues before the CDR3 boundary, so the rest is inferred from the germline J gene. The CDR3 extends over 14 amino acids. Germline values: CDR1 KGHSH, CDR2 LQKENI. The V segment lost 8 bases and the J segment 2 bases; nucleotides outside the gene matches: 7.

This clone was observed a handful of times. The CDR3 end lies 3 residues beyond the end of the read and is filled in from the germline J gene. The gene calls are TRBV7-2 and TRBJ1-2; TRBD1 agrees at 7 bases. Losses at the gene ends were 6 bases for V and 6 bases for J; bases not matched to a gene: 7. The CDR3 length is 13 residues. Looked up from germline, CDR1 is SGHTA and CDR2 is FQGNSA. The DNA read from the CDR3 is TGTGCCAGCAGAAACCAGGGGGGCAATGGC. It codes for CASRNQGGNG. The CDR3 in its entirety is CASRNQGGNGYTF.

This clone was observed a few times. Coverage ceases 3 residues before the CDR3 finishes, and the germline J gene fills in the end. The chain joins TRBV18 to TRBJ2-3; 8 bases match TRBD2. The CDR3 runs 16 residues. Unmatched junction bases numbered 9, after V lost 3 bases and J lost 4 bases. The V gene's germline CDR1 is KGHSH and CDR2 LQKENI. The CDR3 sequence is CASSPSQAGVSDTQYF. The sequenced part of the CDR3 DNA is TGTGCCAGCTCACCCTCCCAAGCGGGGGTATCAGATACG.

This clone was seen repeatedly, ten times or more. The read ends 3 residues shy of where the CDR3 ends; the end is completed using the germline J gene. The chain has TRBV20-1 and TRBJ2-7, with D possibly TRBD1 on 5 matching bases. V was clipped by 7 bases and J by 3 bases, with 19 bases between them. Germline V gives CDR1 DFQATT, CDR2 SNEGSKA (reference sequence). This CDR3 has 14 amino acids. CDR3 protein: CSVTRRQTYYEQYF. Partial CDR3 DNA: TGCAGTGTTACCCGACGACAGACTTACTACGAG.

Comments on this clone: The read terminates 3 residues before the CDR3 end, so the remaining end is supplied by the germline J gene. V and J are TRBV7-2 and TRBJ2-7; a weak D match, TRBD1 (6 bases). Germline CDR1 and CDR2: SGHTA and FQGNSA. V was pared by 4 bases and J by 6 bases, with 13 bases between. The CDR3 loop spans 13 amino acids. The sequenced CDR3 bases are TGTGCCAGCAGCTCCCAACAGGGTAGCGAG. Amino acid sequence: CASSSQQGSE. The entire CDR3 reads CASSSQQGSEQYF.

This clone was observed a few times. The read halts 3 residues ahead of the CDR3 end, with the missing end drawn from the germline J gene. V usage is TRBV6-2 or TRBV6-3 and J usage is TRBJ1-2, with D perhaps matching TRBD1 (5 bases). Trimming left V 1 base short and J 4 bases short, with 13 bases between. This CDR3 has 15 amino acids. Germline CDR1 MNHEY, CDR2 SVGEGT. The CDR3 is CASSYYHDSPYGYTF. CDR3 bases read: TGTGCCAGCAGTTACTATCATGACAGCCCCTATGGC.

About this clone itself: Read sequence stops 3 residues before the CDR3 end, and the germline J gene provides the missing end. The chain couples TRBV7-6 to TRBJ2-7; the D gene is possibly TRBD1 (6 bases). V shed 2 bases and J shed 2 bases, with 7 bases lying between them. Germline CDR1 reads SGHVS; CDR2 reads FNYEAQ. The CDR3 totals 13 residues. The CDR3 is CASSLRTAYEQYF. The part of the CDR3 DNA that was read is TGTGCCAGCAGCTTACGGACAGCCTACGAG.

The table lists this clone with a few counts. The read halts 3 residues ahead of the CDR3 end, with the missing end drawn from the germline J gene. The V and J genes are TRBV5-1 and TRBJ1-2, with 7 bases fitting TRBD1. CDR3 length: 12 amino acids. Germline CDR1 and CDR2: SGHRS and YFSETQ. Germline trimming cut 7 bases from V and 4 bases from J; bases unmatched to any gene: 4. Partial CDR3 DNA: TGCGCCAGCTCGACAGGGTTCTATGGC. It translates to CASSTGFYG. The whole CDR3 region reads CASSTGFYGYTF.

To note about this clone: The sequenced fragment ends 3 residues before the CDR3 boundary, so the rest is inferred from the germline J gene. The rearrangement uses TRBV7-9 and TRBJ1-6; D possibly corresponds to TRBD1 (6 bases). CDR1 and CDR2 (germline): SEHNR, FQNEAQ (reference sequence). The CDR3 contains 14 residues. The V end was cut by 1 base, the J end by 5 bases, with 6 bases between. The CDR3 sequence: CASSLGTDNSPLHF. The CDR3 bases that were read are TGTGCCAGCAGCTTAGGGACAGATAATTCACCC.

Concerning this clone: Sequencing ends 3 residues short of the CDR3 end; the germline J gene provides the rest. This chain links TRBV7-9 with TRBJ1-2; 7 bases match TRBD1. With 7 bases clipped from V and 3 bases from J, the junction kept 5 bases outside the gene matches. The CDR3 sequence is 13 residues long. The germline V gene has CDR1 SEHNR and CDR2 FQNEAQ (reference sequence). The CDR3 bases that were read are TGTGCCAGCAACAGGGGAGCGGACTATGGC. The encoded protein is CASNRGADYG. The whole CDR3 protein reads CASNRGADYGYTF.

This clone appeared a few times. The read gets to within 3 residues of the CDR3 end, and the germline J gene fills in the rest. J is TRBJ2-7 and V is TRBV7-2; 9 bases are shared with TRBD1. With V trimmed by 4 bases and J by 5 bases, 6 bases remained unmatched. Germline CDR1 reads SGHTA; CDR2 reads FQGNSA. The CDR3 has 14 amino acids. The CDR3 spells CASSSDRGGNEQYF. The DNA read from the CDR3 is TGTGCCAGCAGCTCGGACAGGGGAGGGAACGAG.

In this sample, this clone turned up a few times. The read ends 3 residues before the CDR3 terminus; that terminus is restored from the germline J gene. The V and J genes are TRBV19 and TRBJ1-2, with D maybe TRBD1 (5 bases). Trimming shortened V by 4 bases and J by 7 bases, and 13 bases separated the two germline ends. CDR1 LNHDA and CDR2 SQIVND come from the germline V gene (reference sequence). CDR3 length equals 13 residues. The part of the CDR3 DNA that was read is TGTGCCAGTAGTACAGGGCCCACCGGTGGC. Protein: CASSTGPTGG. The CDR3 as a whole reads CASSTGPTGGYTF.

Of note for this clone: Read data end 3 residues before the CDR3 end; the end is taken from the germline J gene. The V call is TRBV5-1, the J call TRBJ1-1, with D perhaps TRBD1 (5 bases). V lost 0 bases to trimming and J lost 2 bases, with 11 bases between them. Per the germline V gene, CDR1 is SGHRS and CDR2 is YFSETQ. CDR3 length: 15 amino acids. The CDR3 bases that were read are TGCGCCAGCAGCTTGGTGGGGGGTTTCAACACTGAA. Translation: CASSLVGGFNTE. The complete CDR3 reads CASSLVGGFNTEAFF.

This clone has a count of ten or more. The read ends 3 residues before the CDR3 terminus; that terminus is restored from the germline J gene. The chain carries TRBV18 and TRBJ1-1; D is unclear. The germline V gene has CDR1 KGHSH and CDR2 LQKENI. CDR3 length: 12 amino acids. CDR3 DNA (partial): TGTGCCAGCTCAAGTCCTGGCGGAGAA. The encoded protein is CASSSPGGE. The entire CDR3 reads CASSSPGGEAFF. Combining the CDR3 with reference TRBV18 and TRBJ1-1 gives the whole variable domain NAGVMQNPRHLVRRRGQEARLRCSPMKGHSHVYWYRQLPEEGLKFMVYLQKENIIDESGMPKERFSAEFPKEGPSILRIQQVVRGDSAAYFCASSSPGGEAFFGQGTRLTVV.

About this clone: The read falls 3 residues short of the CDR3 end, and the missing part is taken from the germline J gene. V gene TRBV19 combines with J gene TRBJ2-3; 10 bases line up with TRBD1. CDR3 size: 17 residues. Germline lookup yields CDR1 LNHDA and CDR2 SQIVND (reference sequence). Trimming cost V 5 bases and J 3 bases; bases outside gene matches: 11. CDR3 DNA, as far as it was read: TGTGCCAGTAGTGTAAAAGGCCCGGGACAGGGGACAGATACG. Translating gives CASSVKGPGQGTDT. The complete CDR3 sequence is CASSVKGPGQGTDTQYF.

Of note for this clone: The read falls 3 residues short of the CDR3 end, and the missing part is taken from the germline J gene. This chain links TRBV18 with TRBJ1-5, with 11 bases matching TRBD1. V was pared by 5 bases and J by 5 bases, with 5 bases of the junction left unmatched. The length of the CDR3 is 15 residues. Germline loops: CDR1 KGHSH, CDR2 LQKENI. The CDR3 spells CASSTLDRGHQPQHF. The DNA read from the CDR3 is TGTGCCAGCTCAACACTGGACAGGGGGCATCAGCCC.

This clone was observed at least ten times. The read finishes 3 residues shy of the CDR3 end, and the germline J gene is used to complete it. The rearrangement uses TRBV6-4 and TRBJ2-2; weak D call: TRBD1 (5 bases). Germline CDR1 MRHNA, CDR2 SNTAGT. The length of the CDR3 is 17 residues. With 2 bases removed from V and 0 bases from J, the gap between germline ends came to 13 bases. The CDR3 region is CASSDAADTTNTGELFF. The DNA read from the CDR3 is TGTGCCAGCAGTGACGCGGCGGACACCACGAACACCGGGGAG.